The clone carrying this T cell receptor (beta chain) was observed a single time. Its antigen is unknown. Measured with immunoSEQ multiplex PCR; TCRdb has only the in-frame clones, and not every one. The profile shows approximately 80,000 clones, about four fifths of them singletons. The ends lost 3 bases at V and 4 bases at J; junction bases unmatched: 16. This CDR3 is built from 17 residues. Germline CDR1 and CDR2: SGHTS and YDEGEE. The record originates from a study of radiotherapy plus CTLA-4 blockade in lung cancer. The study's findings and limits: Expansion of tumor-derived TCR clones was observed in blood after radiotherapy plus ipilimumab.

Sequenced here: peripheral blood, sampled from a patient treated with radiotherapy plus ipilimumab. The chain is built from TRBV5-8 and TRBJ2-7, with 7 nucleotides matching TRBD1. This sequence was found in a human donor with non-small cell lung cancer whose response to radiotherapy plus ipilimumab could not be evaluated. Some clones in this sample may be carry-over from other donors' samples. CDR3 nucleotides: TGTGCCAGCAGCTCGGTGGTCCGGACAGGCCCTATTTACGAGCAGTACTTC. Its translation: CASSSVVRTGPIYEQYF.